The next 21 T cell receptor beta chains were all read from a single sample in a study of shared clonotypes between healthy human individuals. Assay: immunoSEQ multiplex PCR; the TCRdb copy retains only in-frame clones and omits some. The table lists 850,000 to 1,200,000 clones, about three quarters of them singletons. The sample comprised memory CD4+ T cells sorted from blood. The subset here: CD45RA-negative fraction. The source is a man younger than 35 in good health.

This chain uses TRBV10-3 with TRBJ1-1, with D hard to call. This CDR3 comprises 15 residues. V was shortened by 9 bases and J by 1 base, with 18 bases between the two germline ends. The germline V gene has CDR1 ENHRY and CDR2 SYGVKD. The chain's CDR3 is CAIRAATKQNTEAFF. The CDR3 region has the DNA TGTGCCATAAGGGCGGCGACCAAGCAGAACACTGAAGCTTTCTTT.

This rearrangement joins TRBV23-1 to TRBJ2-1; D unresolved. TRBV23-1 is designated an ORF whose function remains uncertain. V lost 0 bases, J lost 5 bases, and 5 bases lay in between. The CDR3 spans 13 residues. The CDR3 coding sequence is TGCGCCAGCAGTCAATCCAGCCACAATGAGCAGTTCTTC. Translating it yields CASSQSSHNEQFF.

The chain has TRBV7-2 and TRBJ2-3, with TRBD2 identical over 10 bases. The CDR3 extends over 16 amino acids. J was trimmed by 4 bases and V by 3 bases; bases with no gene match: 7. CDR1 is SGHTA, CDR2 FQGNSA, per germline. The CDR3 nucleotides read TGTGCCAGCAGCTTTAAAGGGACTAGCGTCCCAGATACGCAGTATTTT. Its translation is CASSFKGTSVPDTQYF.

The chain recombines TRBV6-5 with TRBJ1-5; D uncertain. The CDR3 is made up of 14 amino acids. Trimming shortened V by 8 bases and J by 3 bases, and 14 bases separated the two germline ends. CDR1 and CDR2 (germline): MNHEY, SVGAGI. The CDR3 nucleotides are TGTGCCAGCTCAGATAAACAGCTCAATCAGCCCCAGCATTTT. Its protein is CASSDKQLNQPQHF.

V usage is TRBV9 and J usage is TRBJ2-1, with D perhaps matching TRBD1 or TRBD2 (5 bases each). The CDR3 is 15 amino acids. The germline V gene has CDR1 SGDLS and CDR2 YYNGEE. The V and J ends lost 3 bases and 4 bases respectively, with 14 bases between them. In DNA form, the CDR3 reads TGTGCCAGCAGCGAGATTGAGGGGCGGTACAATGAGCAGTTCTTC. Its translation: CASSEIEGRYNEQFF. The whole variable domain, filled in from reference TRBV9 and TRBJ2-1, reads DSGVTQTPKHLITATGQRVTLRCSPRSGDLSVYWYQQSLDQGLQFLIQYYNGEERAKGNILERFSAQQFPDLHSELNLSSLELGDSALYFCASSEIEGRYNEQFFGPGTRLTVL.

J is TRBJ2-7 and V is TRBV6-6; no reliable D call. The length of the CDR3 is 11 residues. Germline loops: CDR1 MNHNY, CDR2 SVGAGI (reference sequence). Trimming took 5 bases from V and 6 from J, leaving 8 bases between them. For the CDR3, the DNA is TGTGCCAGCAGTCCTAATAGCGAGCAGTACTTC. Translating it yields CASSPNSEQYF.

The chain is built from TRBV5-1 and TRBJ2-1, with 9 nucleotides matching TRBD1. This CDR3 is built from 15 residues. Trimming removed 5 bases from V and 0 bases from J; junction bases left unmatched: 3. The germline V gene has CDR1 SGHRS and CDR2 YFSETQ. In DNA form, the CDR3 reads TGCGCCAGCAGGGGGGACAGGGCCTCCTACAATGAGCAGTTCTTC. The encoded protein is CASRGDRASYNEQFF.

The chain recombines TRBV25-1 with TRBJ1-5, with D unclear. This CDR3 is built from 14 residues. Germline values: CDR1 MGHDK, CDR2 SYGVNS. V was shortened by 4 bases and J by 4 bases, with 11 bases between the two germline ends. The chain's CDR3 is CASSVGMGNQPQHF. CDR3 coding DNA: TGTGCCAGCAGTGTAGGGATGGGTAATCAGCCCCAGCATTTT.

This sequence joins TRBV18 and TRBJ2-7, with 9 bases that match TRBD1. This CDR3 has 17 residues. V was clipped by 3 bases and J by 4 bases; unmatched bases: 13. The germline V gene encodes CDR1 KGHSH and CDR2 LQKENI. Written as DNA, the CDR3 is TGTGCCAGCTCACCTCGATCTCAGACAGGGGGTAGGTACGAGCAGTACTTC. As protein: CASSPRSQTGGRYEQYF.

About this clone itself: Additional DNA sequences in this sample encode the identical CDR3. The chain is built from TRBV11-2 and TRBJ2-5, with D possibly being TRBD1 or TRBD2 (6 bases each). This CDR3 is 13 amino acids long. Germline V gene data show CDR1 as SGHAT and CDR2 as FQNNGV. With 3 bases removed from V and 5 bases from J, the gap between germline ends came to 10 bases. CDR3 protein: CASSLGGRETQYF. Here the CDR3 DNA reads TGTGCCAGCAGCTTGGGGGGCCGGGAGACCCAGTACTTC.

In this sample, this clone turned up a few times. V gene TRBV6-6 combines with J gene TRBJ1-5, with D unresolved. Germline V CDR1 and CDR2: MNHNY, SVGAGI (reference sequence). Between the trimmed V and J ends, which lost 6 bases and 4 bases, there was a span of 13 bases. This CDR3 has 14 residues. CDR3 DNA: TGTGCCAGCAGCGGAGCTGGGGTGAATCAGCCCCAGCATTTT. Encoded protein: CASSGAGVNQPQHF.

The chain joins TRBV28 to TRBJ2-7; no definite D call. Germline V gene lookup returns CDR1 MDHEN and CDR2 SYDVKM. There are 13 residues in the CDR3. Trimming left V 6 bases short and J 2 bases short, with 11 bases between. In DNA form, the CDR3 reads TGTGCCAGCAGGAAGACAAGTCCCTACGAGCAGTACTTC. Its translation is CASRKTSPYEQYF.

The chain combines TRBV19 with TRBJ1-1; 7 nucleotides match TRBD1. Germline lookup yields CDR1 LNHDA and CDR2 SQIVND (reference sequence). The length of the CDR3 is 14 residues. Trimming removed 5 bases from V and 6 bases from J; junction bases left unmatched: 9. The CDR3 DNA follows: TGTGCCAGTAGTGGGAGAGGGGGCAGCCCTGAAGCTTTCTTT. It yields the protein CASSGRGGSPEAFF.

This sequence joins TRBV5-1 and TRBJ1-1; no clear D gene. Germline CDR1 reads SGHRS; CDR2 reads YFSETQ. Trimming removed 4 bases from V and 5 bases from J, with 9 bases in between. The CDR3 extends over 12 amino acids. CDR3 bases: TGCGCCAGCAGCCCCATGGGGACTGAAGCTTTCTTT. Translation: CASSPMGTEAFF. The full variable domain, completed using reference TRBV5-1 and TRBJ1-1, is KAGVTQTPRYLIKTRGQQVTLSCSPISGHRSVSWYQQTPGQGLQFLFEYFSETQRNKGNFPGRFSGRQFSNSRSEMNVSTLELGDSALYLCASSPMGTEAFFGQGTRLTVV.

This chain's CDR3 is CASSLYGGGPYEQYF. The CDR3 nucleotides read TGTGCCAGCAGTTTATACGGGGGAGGGCCCTACGAGCAGTACTTC. The rearrangement links TRBV27 to TRBJ2-7; 7 bases are shared with TRBD2. The CDR3 contains 15 residues. The junction had 5 bases not matched to a gene; V was cut back by 1 base and J by 2 bases. Germline loops: CDR1 MNHEY, CDR2 SMNVEV (reference sequence).

The chain employs TRBV15 and TRBJ2-1, with TRBD2 matching 7 bases. Trimming removed 5 bases from V and 6 bases from J; junction bases left unmatched: 10. CDR1 is LNHNV, CDR2 YYDKDF, per germline (reference sequence). The CDR3 runs 15 residues. The CDR3 loop is CATSPLGLGGNEQFF. The CDR3 DNA is TGTGCCACCAGCCCTCTTGGACTAGGCGGCAATGAGCAGTTCTTC.

This clone was seen a few times. The chain recombines TRBV7-9 with TRBJ2-2; possible D gene TRBD2, 5 bases. Germline CDR1 reads SEHNR; CDR2 reads FQNEAQ (reference sequence). The CDR3 is made up of 12 amino acids. Trimming cost V 3 bases and J 7 bases, with 6 bases left between them. The CDR3 nucleotides read TGTGCCAGCAGCTTCGGAGGCGGGGAGCTGTTTTTT. This translates into CASSFGGGELFF.

This chain connects TRBV25-1 to TRBJ1-6, with D unclear. The V and J ends lost 3 bases and 9 bases respectively, with 12 bases between them. Germline CDR1 and CDR2: MGHDK and SYGVNS. CDR3 length: 14 amino acids. The CDR3 DNA follows: TGTGCCAGCAGTGAGTGGCCGATGGGTTCACCCCTCCACTTT. It specifies CASSEWPMGSPLHF.

The gene calls are TRBV19 and TRBJ2-3; D is unresolved. V lost 4 bases, J lost 0 bases, and 11 bases lay in between. The CDR3 is 15 residues long. The germline CDR1 and CDR2 sequences are LNHDA and SQIVND (reference sequence). CDR3 residues: CASSKWTASTDTQYF. The DNA for the CDR3 is TGTGCCAGTAGTAAGTGGACGGCCAGCACAGATACGCAGTATTTT. Full variable domain (missing parts from reference TRBV19 and TRBJ2-3): DGGITQSPKYLFRKEGQNVTLSCEQNLNHDAMYWYRQDPGQGLRLIYYSQIVNDFQKGDIAEGYSVSREKKESFPLTVTSAQKNPTAFYLCASSKWTASTDTQYFGPGTRLTVL.

The rearrangement joins TRBV6-5 to TRBJ2-1, with unresolved D. Germline-derived CDR1 and CDR2 are MNHEY and SVGAGI. This CDR3 spans 13 amino acids. Trimming removed 6 bases at V and 10 bases at J, with 16 bases between. CDR3 sequence reads: CASRSSQLSEQFF. DNA for the CDR3: TGTGCCAGCAGGTCCAGCCAACTGAGCGAGCAGTTCTTC.

The chain carries TRBV7-2 and TRBJ2-5, with D maybe TRBD1 (6 bases). The CDR3 length is 13 residues. Per germline, CDR1 SGHTA and CDR2 FQGNSA. V lost 5 bases and J lost 3, with 10 bases in between. The CDR3 DNA follows: TGTGCCAGCAGCCGTACAGGGAAAGAGACCCAGTACTTC. This gives the protein CASSRTGKETQYF.